Sequencing of this T cell receptor (beta chain) was carried out in a study of beta chain features in type 1 diabetes. At the level of the study: Taken together, all samples contributed approximately 110 million examined sorted cells.

Overall study results and limits: Shorter templates might be favored by PCR, and equally so in patients and in controls. For type 1 diabetes patients, VDJ junctions showed fewer insertions and more deletions.

The CDR3 loop spans 15 amino acids. The germline V gene has CDR1 SGDLS and CDR2 YYNGEE. With 4 bases clipped from V and 10 bases from J, the junction kept 11 bases outside the gene matches. Regarding this clone: Its antigen is currently unknown.

Expressed TCRB transcripts got sequenced, as all isolated RNA was reverse transcribed. Assay used: immunoSEQ multiplex PCR; TCRdb lists only in-frame clones, some missing. The data contain some 360,000 clones, about 20% of them singletons. The TCR was taken from a young woman in good health. Sequencing used naive CD4+ T cells from blood. J is TRBJ1-6 and V is TRBV9, with TRBD1 matching 7 bases. The CDR3 sequence is CASSPRGTPESPLHF. The CDR3 nucleotides read TGTGCCAGCAGCCCCAGGGGGACCCCGGAGTCACCCCTCCACTTT.